This T cell receptor (beta chain) was obtained from a study of blood T cell repertoires in COVID-19. Study-wide background: Samples came from the United States, Italy and Spain, spanning acute and convalescent COVID-19.

Sequencing was performed with immunoSEQ multiplex PCR; in TCRdb, only in-frame clones are kept and a portion is missing. The sample lists some 80,000 clones; roughly 90% were seen once. This CDR3 comprises 14 residues. Trimming left V 7 bases short and J 0 bases short, with 10 bases between. CDR1 and CDR2 from the germline V gene are SNHLY and FYNNEI. The chain couples TRBV2 to TRBJ1-5; D remains ambiguous. This clonotype was obtained from a woman between 45 and 65 years old with active or convalescent COVID-19. The specimen was peripheral blood. Written as DNA, the CDR3 is TGTGCCAGCAAGGACGGAGGTAGCAATCAGCCCCAGCATTTT. Protein: CASKDGGSNQPQHF.